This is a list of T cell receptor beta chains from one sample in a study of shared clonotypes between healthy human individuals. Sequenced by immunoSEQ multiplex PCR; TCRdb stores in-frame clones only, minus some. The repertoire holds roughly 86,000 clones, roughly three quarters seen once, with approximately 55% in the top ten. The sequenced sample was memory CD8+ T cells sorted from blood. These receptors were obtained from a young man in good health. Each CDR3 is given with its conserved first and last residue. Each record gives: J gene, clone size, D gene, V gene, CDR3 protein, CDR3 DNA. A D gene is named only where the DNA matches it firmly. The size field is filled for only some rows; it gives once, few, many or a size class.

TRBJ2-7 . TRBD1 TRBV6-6 CASSLGTGGYEQYF TGTGCCAGCAGCTTGGGGACAGGGGGCTACGAGCAGTACTTC
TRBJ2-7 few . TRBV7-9 CASSLEAGSSYEQYF TGTGCCAGCAGCTTAGAGGCAGGATCATCCTACGAGCAGTACTTC
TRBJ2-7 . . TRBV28 CASRPGHLYEQYF TGTGCCAGCAGGCCGGGACATCTGTACGAGCAGTACTTC
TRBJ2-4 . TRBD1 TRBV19 CASSIGTGVGNIQYF TGTGCCAGTAGTATCGGGACAGGGGTTGGGAACATTCAGTACTTC
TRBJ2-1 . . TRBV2 CASSVTGGHEQFF TGTGCCAGCAGTGTGACCGGTGGGCATGAGCAGTTCTTC
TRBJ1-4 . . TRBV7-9 CASSFKNLRNEKLFF TGTGCCAGCAGCTTTAAAAACCTGCGGAATGAAAAACTGTTTTTT
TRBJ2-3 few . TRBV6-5 CASSYSVTDTQYF TGTGCCAGCAGTTACTCGGTCACAGATACGCAGTATTTT
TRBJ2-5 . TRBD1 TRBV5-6 CASSLELDREGETQYF TGTGCCAGCAGCTTGGAACTCGACAGGGAAGGAGAGACCCAGTACTTC
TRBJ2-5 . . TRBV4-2 CASSQDASPETQYF TGTGCCAGCAGCCAAGACGCCAGCCCAGAGACCCAGTACTTC
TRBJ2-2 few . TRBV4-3 CASSQDRAMPGELFF TGCGCCAGCAGCCAAGATCGAGCGATGCCCGGGGAGCTGTTTTTT
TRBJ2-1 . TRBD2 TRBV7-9 CASTGSGGSSYNEQFF TGTGCCAGCACCGGTAGCGGGGGGAGCTCCTACAATGAGCAGTTCTTC
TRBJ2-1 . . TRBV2 CASSEQRDSYNEQFF TGTGCCAGCAGTGAACAGCGAGACTCCTACAATGAGCAGTTCTTC
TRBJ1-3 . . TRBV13 CASSLNSAGNTIYF TGTGCCAGCAGCTTAAATTCAGCTGGAAACACCATATATTTT
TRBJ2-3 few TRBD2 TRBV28 CASSRGTSGRSTDTQYF TGTGCCAGCAGCCGTGGGACTAGCGGGAGAAGCACAGATACGCAGTATTTT